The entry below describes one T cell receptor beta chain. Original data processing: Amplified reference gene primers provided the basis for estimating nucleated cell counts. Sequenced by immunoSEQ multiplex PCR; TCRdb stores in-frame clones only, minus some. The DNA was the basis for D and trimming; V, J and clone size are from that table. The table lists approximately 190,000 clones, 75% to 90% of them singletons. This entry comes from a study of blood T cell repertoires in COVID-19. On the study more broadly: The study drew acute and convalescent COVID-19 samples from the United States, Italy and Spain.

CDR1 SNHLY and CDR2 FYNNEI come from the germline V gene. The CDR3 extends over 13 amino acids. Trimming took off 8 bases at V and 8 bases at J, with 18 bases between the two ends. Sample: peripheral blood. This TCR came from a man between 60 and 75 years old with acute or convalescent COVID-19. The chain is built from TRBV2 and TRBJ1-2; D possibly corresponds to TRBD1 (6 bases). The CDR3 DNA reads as TGTGCCAGCCTTAAATACAGGGTCGGAGGCTACACCTTC. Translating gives CASLKYRVGGYTF.